Each of the 30 T cell receptor beta chains below was sequenced from the same sample in a study of graft-versus-host responses after intestinal transplantation. Clones were read by immunoSEQ multiplex PCR, and TCRdb kept only the in-frame ones, dropping some. The table has about 25,000 clones, 80% to 90% seen once. Sequenced material: PBMCs, taken roughly 68 weeks after intestinal transplant. These receptors originate from a human patient who received an intestinal transplant, so some T cells may come from the graft donor.

This clone was observed a single time. This chain uses TRBV6-1 with TRBJ2-3; D gene ambiguous. CDR1 is MNHNS, CDR2 SASEGT, per germline. The V end was cut by 8 bases, the J end by 2 bases, with 11 bases between. The CDR3 spans 13 residues. CDR3 protein: CASSEVFTDTQYF. CDR3 coding DNA: TGTGCCAGCTCTGAGGTGTTCACAGATACGCAGTATTTT.

In DNA form, the CDR3 reads TGTGCCAGGGGGACAGGGGGCGATGGCTACACCTTC. It translates to CARGTGGDGYTF. V and J are TRBV27 and TRBJ1-2, with 12 bases matching TRBD1. The CDR3 length is 12 residues. V lost 9 bases and J lost 6; bases outside the gene matches: 2. Germline CDR1 MNHEY, CDR2 SMNVEV (reference sequence).

This chain links TRBV2 with TRBJ2-3; the D gene is possibly TRBD1 (6 bases). The V end was cut by 6 bases, the J end by 5 bases, with 12 bases between. Germline lookup yields CDR1 SNHLY and CDR2 FYNNEI. The CDR3 totals 13 residues. The CDR3 reads CASSTDRRDTQYF. As DNA, the CDR3 is TGTGCCAGCAGCACTGACAGGCGAGATACGCAGTATTTT.

The CDR3 region is CASSLEASGVYEQYF. The DNA of the CDR3 is TGCGCCAGCAGCTTGGAGGCTAGCGGGGTCTACGAGCAGTACTTC. V gene TRBV5-1 combines with J gene TRBJ2-7, with TRBD2 matching over 9 bases. This CDR3 comprises 15 residues. The V gene end was trimmed by 0 bases and the J gene end by 3 bases; junction bases not matched to a gene: 4. Germline-derived CDR1 and CDR2 are SGHRS and YFSETQ. The full variable domain, its missing parts supplied by reference TRBV5-1 and TRBJ2-7, is KAGVTQTPRYLIKTRGQQVTLSCSPISGHRSVSWYQQTPGQGLQFLFEYFSETQRNKGNFPGRFSGRQFSNSRSEMNVSTLELGDSALYLCASSLEASGVYEQYFGPGTRLTVT.

This chain links TRBV6-5 with TRBJ1-2; 8 bases fit TRBD1. CDR1 is MNHEY, CDR2 SVGAGI, per germline. V was clipped by 6 bases and J by 7 bases; unmatched bases: 7. There are 13 residues in the CDR3. CDR3 region: CASRRTGFGGYTF. The CDR3 DNA follows: TGTGCCAGCAGGCGGACAGGGTTCGGTGGCTACACCTTC.

There are a few counts of this clone. This sequence joins TRBV10-3 and TRBJ2-6; a weak D match, TRBD1 (7 bases). Germline loops: CDR1 ENHRY, CDR2 SYGVKD. V dropped 5 bases and J dropped 1 base, with 18 bases sitting between them. The CDR3 length is 18 residues. CDR3 DNA: TGTGCCATCAGTCAGGGGGGCCTAGGAATGTCTGGGGCCAACGTCCTGACTTTC. Translation gives CAISQGGLGMSGANVLTF.

The rearrangement uses TRBV10-1 and TRBJ2-2; TRBD1 aligns across 10 bases. Germline V gene lookup returns CDR1 WNHNN and CDR2 SYGVQD (reference sequence). The CDR3 is 15 residues long. The J segment lost 3 bases and the V segment lost 6 bases, leaving 4 bases of the junction unmatched. The CDR3 protein is CASRGQGVDTGELFF. As DNA, the CDR3 is TGCGCCAGCAGAGGACAGGGGGTGGACACCGGGGAGCTGTTTTTT.

The rearrangement uses TRBV2 and TRBJ2-1, with TRBD1 identical over 7 bases. The CDR3 has 14 residues. CDR1 and CDR2 from the germline V gene are SNHLY and FYNNEI. Trimming cost V 4 bases and J 7 bases; bases outside gene matches: 7. The CDR3 DNA follows: TGTGCCAGCAGTGGGATGGGGACAGCAAATGAGCAGTTCTTC. It specifies CASSGMGTANEQFF.

The chain joins TRBV18 to TRBJ1-2; TRBD1 might be the D (5 bases). This CDR3 contains 14 residues. Germline V gives CDR1 KGHSH, CDR2 LQKENI. V lost 0 bases to trimming and J lost 2 bases, with 7 bases between them. The CDR3 DNA reads TGTGCCAGCTCACCACCGGCAGGGAACTATGGCTACACCTTC. Translation gives CASSPPAGNYGYTF.

The genes are TRBV14 and TRBJ2-6; D unresolved. There are 15 residues in the CDR3. CDR1 and CDR2 from the germline V gene are SGHDN and FVKESK. Trimming shortened V by 3 bases and J by 3 bases, and 9 bases separated the two germline ends. CDR3 protein: CASSHVLGGANVLTF. CDR3 DNA: TGTGCCAGCAGCCATGTTCTCGGTGGGGCCAACGTCCTGACTTTC.

The V gene is TRBV13, the J gene TRBJ2-7; D is uncertain. There are 13 residues in the CDR3. The V end was cut by 5 bases, the J end by 3 bases, with 11 bases between. Germline CDR1 is PRHDT and CDR2 is FYEKMQ (reference sequence). In nucleotides, the CDR3 is TGTGCCAGCAGCCCTACGCCGGACTACGAGCAGTACTTC. Protein product: CASSPTPDYEQYF. Using reference TRBV13 and TRBJ2-7 for the parts outside the CDR3, the full variable domain is AAGVIQSPRHLIKEKRETATLKCYPIPRHDTVYWYQQGPGQDPQFLISFYEKMQSDKGSIPDRFSAQQFSDYHSELNMSSLELGDSALYFCASSPTPDYEQYFGPGTRLTVT.

The chain is built from TRBV5-1 and TRBJ1-2; no firm D call. Germline-derived CDR1 and CDR2 are SGHRS and YFSETQ. There are 16 residues in the CDR3. V gave up 7 bases and J gave up 4 bases, with 23 bases separating them. In DNA, the CDR3 is TGCGCCAGCCTAAGAGGAGCGGTTCGAAAGACCTATGGCTACACCTTC. Encoded protein: CASLRGAVRKTYGYTF.

This chain connects TRBV19 to TRBJ1-2; D gene ambiguous. From germline, CDR1 is LNHDA and CDR2 SQIVND (reference sequence). The CDR3 consists of 15 residues. Trimming took off 7 bases at V and 4 bases at J, with 19 bases between the two ends. CDR3 amino acids: CASTPIPGTFYGYTF. The CDR3 DNA reads as TGTGCCAGTACACCAATACCGGGAACCTTCTATGGCTACACCTTC.

This chain links TRBV6-1 with TRBJ2-7, with a weak D call TRBD2 (5 bases). The CDR3 consists of 13 residues. V was pared by 6 bases and J by 7 bases, with 16 bases between. Germline V gives CDR1 MNHNS, CDR2 SASEGT. Here the CDR3 reads CASRAGNIEEQYF. CDR3 coding DNA: TGTGCCAGCAGAGCCGGGAACATAGAGGAGCAGTACTTC.

V and J are TRBV18 and TRBJ1-2; 10 nucleotides match TRBD1. Germline loops: CDR1 KGHSH, CDR2 LQKENI. V was pared by 3 bases and J by 4 bases, with 5 bases of the junction left unmatched. CDR3 length equals 15 residues. CDR3 residues: CASSPGDRGFYGYTF. The CDR3 coding sequence is TGTGCCAGCTCACCTGGGGACAGGGGATTCTATGGCTACACCTTC. The full variable domain, with the rest looked up from reference TRBV18 and TRBJ1-2, is NAGVMQNPRHLVRRRGQEARLRCSPMKGHSHVYWYRQLPEEGLKFMVYLQKENIIDESGMPKERFSAEFPKEGPSILRIQQVVRGDSAAYFCASSPGDRGFYGYTFGSGTRLTVV.

Points on this clone: The sample contains more than one DNA sequence encoding this CDR3. The J gene is TRBJ1-5, the V gene TRBV21-1. TRBV21-1 is an annotated pseudogene. The CDR3 length is 23 residues. This chain's CDR3 is CASSKALGGPFASAGDSNQPQHF. The CDR3 coding sequence is TGTGCCAGCAGCAAAGCGCTTGGGGGGCCCTTCGCGTCGGCCGGCGATAGCAATCAGCCCCAGCACTTT.

This clone was seen only once. V gene TRBV5-1 combines with J gene TRBJ2-5, with 12 bases aligning to TRBD1. V lost 4 bases, J lost 4 bases, and 8 bases stayed unmatched. Germline assignment: CDR1 SGHRS and CDR2 YFSETQ. This CDR3 spans 16 amino acids. CDR3 region: CASSQQGTGGLETQYF. The CDR3 nucleotides read TGCGCCAGCAGCCAACAGGGGACAGGGGGCTTAGAGACCCAGTACTTC.

The rearrangement uses TRBV19 and TRBJ2-7; 9 bases are shared with TRBD1. Germline CDR1 and CDR2: LNHDA and SQIVND (reference sequence). CDR3 length equals 15 residues. After removal of 3 bases from V and 2 bases from J, the junction contained 5 bases not matched to a gene. The CDR3 region has the DNA TGTGCCAGTAGTATGGGGACAGGGTCACCCTACGAGCAGTACTTC. It yields the protein CASSMGTGSPYEQYF.

V gene TRBV5-1 combines with J gene TRBJ2-4; perhaps TRBD1 as D (5 bases). Trimming took off 0 bases at V and 6 bases at J, with 16 bases between the two ends. Germline V lookup: CDR1 SGHRS, CDR2 YFSETQ. The CDR3 consists of 16 residues. CDR3 residues: CASSLVGVRIGNIQYF. The CDR3 nucleotides read TGCGCCAGCAGCTTGGTAGGGGTCAGGATTGGAAACATTCAGTACTTC. Complete variable domain (other parts from reference TRBV5-1 and TRBJ2-4): KAGVTQTPRYLIKTRGQQVTLSCSPISGHRSVSWYQQTPGQGLQFLFEYFSETQRNKGNFPGRFSGRQFSNSRSEMNVSTLELGDSALYLCASSLVGVRIGNIQYFGAGTRLSVL.

V usage is TRBV27 and J usage is TRBJ1-2; D remains unclear. Per the germline V gene, CDR1 is MNHEY and CDR2 is SMNVEV (reference sequence). Trimming cost V 5 bases and J 2 bases, with 18 bases left between them. CDR3 size: 16 residues. The CDR3: CASSPSVGKGNYGYTF. CDR3 DNA sequence: TGTGCCAGCAGTCCCTCAGTGGGAAAAGGAAACTATGGCTACACCTTC.

This clone was seen a single time. The rearrangement links TRBV14 to TRBJ2-3; the D gene is possibly TRBD2 (6 bases). CDR3 length equals 15 residues. Per the germline V gene, CDR1 is SGHDN and CDR2 is FVKESK. Trimming took off 3 bases at V and 0 bases at J, with 10 bases between the two ends. CDR3 nucleotides: TGTGCCAGCAGCCAGACTAGTTCTAGCACAGATACGCAGTATTTT. It is translated as CASSQTSSSTDTQYF.

The chain recombines TRBV6-6 with TRBJ2-7, with 9 bases identical to TRBD1. Germline values: CDR1 MNHNY, CDR2 SVGAGI (reference sequence). This CDR3 has 13 residues. After removal of 9 bases from V and 1 base from J, the junction contained 4 bases not matched to a gene. The CDR3 sequence: CASRGQGSYEQYF. CDR3 DNA sequence: TGTGCCAGTCGAGGACAGGGGTCCTACGAGCAGTACTTC.

Only a few counts were recorded for this clone. The J gene is TRBJ2-2, the V gene TRBV6-1; 12 nucleotides agree with TRBD2. Trimming took 4 bases from V and 5 from J; bases not matched to a gene: 2. Per germline, CDR1 MNHNS and CDR2 SASEGT. The CDR3 extends over 15 amino acids. The CDR3 here is CASSVLAGGTGELFF. The DNA for the CDR3 is TGTGCCAGCAGTGTACTAGCGGGAGGTACCGGGGAGCTGTTTTTT.

The chain couples TRBV6-1 to TRBJ1-3; D is ambiguous. Trimming left V 6 bases short and J 0 bases short, with 3 bases between. Germline lookup yields CDR1 MNHNS and CDR2 SASEGT. This CDR3 has 12 residues. The CDR3 region is CASRSSGNTIYF. The CDR3 DNA is TGTGCCAGCAGGTCCTCTGGAAACACCATATATTTT.

The chain employs TRBV5-4 and TRBJ1-2; 9 bases line up with TRBD1. The CDR3 is 16 residues long. Germline CDR1 reads SGHNT; CDR2 reads YYREEE (reference sequence). After removal of 0 bases from V and 7 bases from J, the junction contained 10 bases not matched to a gene. CDR3 DNA sequence: TGTGCCAGCAGCTTGGGGCCCCCGGGACAGGGAGGTGGCTACACCTTC. It yields the protein CASSLGPPGQGGGYTF.

This clone was seen just once. The chain couples TRBV6-6 to TRBJ2-7; D tentatively fits TRBD1 or TRBD2 (7 bases each). Germline values: CDR1 MNHNY, CDR2 SVGAGI (reference sequence). The V gene lost 11 bases and the J gene lost 6 bases, with 14 bases spanning the gap. This CDR3 has 11 residues. The DNA of the CDR3 is TGTGCCTCAGGGAGGGGGCTCGAGCAGTACTTC. This gives the protein CASGRGLEQYF.

On this clone itself: The conserved closing phenylalanine or tryptophan is absent in this CDR3, likely reflecting a read error. V usage is TRBV2 and J usage is TRBJ2-7, with 10 bases identical to TRBD1. The CDR3 runs to 14 residues. Per the germline V gene, CDR1 is SNHLY and CDR2 is FYNNEI. The ends lost 7 bases at V and 1 base at J; junction bases unmatched: 4. CDR3 region: CASIRDRGSYEQYL. CDR3 sequence (DNA): TGTGCCAGCATCCGGGACAGGGGTTCCTACGAGCAGTACCTC.

The genes are TRBV5-1 and TRBJ1-4; D gene uncertain. This CDR3 comprises 14 residues. V lost 7 bases to trimming and J lost 2 bases, with 12 bases between them. Per germline, CDR1 SGHRS and CDR2 YFSETQ. The CDR3 DNA reads TGCGCCAGCTTTTCAGATCGGACTAATGAAAAACTGTTTTTT. Translating gives CASFSDRTNEKLFF.

This rearrangement joins TRBV5-1 to TRBJ2-5; the D gene could be TRBD1 or TRBD2 (6 bases each). The germline V gene has CDR1 SGHRS and CDR2 YFSETQ. The CDR3 has 15 residues. Deletions cut 3 bases from V and 1 base from J, with 13 bases between. The CDR3 here is CASSSLPGAQETQYF. For the CDR3, the DNA is TGCGCCAGCAGCTCACTTCCGGGGGCCCAAGAGACCCAGTACTTC.

The chain combines TRBV2 with TRBJ1-6; no clear D gene. Germline CDR1 SNHLY, CDR2 FYNNEI. The V and J ends lost 2 bases and 6 bases respectively, with 8 bases between them. The CDR3 spans 14 residues. The CDR3: CASSETRFNSPLHF. For the CDR3, the DNA is TGTGCCAGCAGTGAAACCAGGTTTAATTCACCCCTCCACTTT. Supplemented by reference TRBV2 and TRBJ1-6, the full variable domain reads EPEVTQTPSHQVTQMGQEVILRCVPISNHLYFYWYRQILGQKVEFLVSFYNNEISEKSEIFDDQFSVERPDGSNFTLKIRSTKLEDSAMYFCASSETRFNSPLHFGNGTRLTVT.